What follows are 11 T cell receptor beta chains derived from one specimen sequenced in a study of cytomegalovirus exposure and HLA in healthy donors. Use of 60 Vbeta and 13 Jbeta primers characterized the PCR. Measured with immunoSEQ multiplex PCR; TCRdb has only the in-frame clones, and not every one. Of under 200,000 clones listed, 75% are singletons. Sample: PBMCs. All receptors derive from a middle-aged woman in good health and CMV-seropositive.

This clone was observed a handful of times. The chain is built from TRBV7-9 and TRBJ2-6, with a tentative D call TRBD2 (5 bases). Germline CDR1 reads SEHNR; CDR2 reads FQNEAQ (reference sequence). V shed 0 bases and J shed 3 bases, with 6 bases lying between them. This CDR3 is 15 amino acids long. The CDR3 spells CASSLAGDGANVLTF. CDR3 nucleotides: TGTGCCAGCAGCTTAGCGGGAGATGGGGCCAACGTCCTGACTTTC.

The chain links TRBV5-5 to TRBJ1-1; 7 bases agree with TRBD1. The J segment lost 4 bases and the V segment lost 0 bases, leaving 0 bases of the junction unmatched. This CDR3 is 13 amino acids long. From germline, CDR1 is SGHKS and CDR2 YYEKEE (reference sequence). For the CDR3, the DNA is TGTGCCAGCAGCTTGGAGGGGGCCACTGAAGCTTTCTTT. It specifies CASSLEGATEAFF.

The genes are TRBV6-1 and TRBJ1-5, with TRBD1 as a possible D gene (5 bases). V lost 7 bases and J 5 bases, leaving 12 bases between the germline ends. This CDR3 has 13 residues. CDR1 MNHNS and CDR2 SASEGT come from the germline V gene. In nucleotides, the CDR3 is TGTGCCAGCAATTTGCGGGGGGATCAGCCCCAGCATTTT. Protein product: CASNLRGDQPQHF.

The chain has TRBV10-3 and TRBJ2-1, with TRBD2 matching 11 bases. Unmatched junction bases numbered 3, after V lost 4 bases and J lost 1 base. The CDR3 length is 16 residues. From germline, CDR1 is ENHRY and CDR2 SYGVKD. The CDR3 nucleotides read TGTGCCATCAGTGGGGGACTAGCGGTATCCTACAATGAGCAGTTCTTC. It encodes CAISGGLAVSYNEQFF.

This clone was picked up one time. In DNA form, the CDR3 reads TGTGCCAGCAGTTACTCGCGGGCGAACGAGCAGTACTTC. As protein: CASSYSRANEQYF. The chain carries TRBV6-5 and TRBJ2-7, with D maybe TRBD2 (5 bases). Germline V gene lookup returns CDR1 MNHEY and CDR2 SVGAGI. The CDR3 is 13 residues long. The V end lost 0 bases, the J end lost 5 bases, and 8 bases lay between the germline ends.

J is TRBJ1-3 and V is TRBV2; D gene uncertain. This CDR3 is built from 17 residues. Germline V gives CDR1 SNHLY, CDR2 FYNNEI. Trimming shortened V by 3 bases and J by 4 bases, and 19 bases separated the two germline ends. The CDR3 DNA is TGTGCCAGCAGTGATGAGATAGGCTCTAGATCGGGAAACACCATATATTTT. Its translation is CASSDEIGSRSGNTIYF.

The chain joins TRBV7-6 to TRBJ2-3; TRBD2 aligns across 15 bases. The CDR3 extends over 20 amino acids. Trimming at V came to 5 bases and at J to 1 base, leaving 13 bases not matched to a gene. Germline-derived CDR1 and CDR2 are SGHVS and FNYEAQ. The CDR3 is CASSHLGLAGGPVGTDTQYF. The CDR3 region has the DNA TGTGCCAGCAGCCACCTCGGACTAGCGGGAGGGCCGGTGGGCACAGATACGCAGTATTTT.

The rearrangement uses TRBV5-1 and TRBJ1-3; the D is unclear. V was pared by 4 bases and J by 14 bases, with 22 bases between. In germline, CDR1 is SGHRS, CDR2 YFSETQ. The CDR3 is made up of 14 amino acids. CDR3 sequence: CASSVSNTQTTLYF. The CDR3 nucleotides are TGCGCCAGCAGCGTCTCCAATACTCAGACAACGTTATATTTT.

V gene TRBV27 combines with J gene TRBJ1-3; D is uncertain. The CDR3 spans 14 residues. Per germline, CDR1 MNHEY and CDR2 SMNVEV (reference sequence). The V end lost 8 bases, the J end lost 0 bases, and 11 bases lay between the germline ends. The CDR3 region is CASGPFSSGNTIYF. The DNA of the CDR3 is TGTGCCAGCGGGCCTTTCTCCTCTGGAAACACCATATATTTT.

V and J are TRBV6-1 and TRBJ1-2; 11 bases match TRBD1. CDR1 and CDR2 from the germline V gene are MNHNS and SASEGT. With 10 bases clipped from V and 7 bases from J, the junction kept 8 bases outside the gene matches. The CDR3 covers 13 residues. CDR3 residues: CATHEGQGVGYTF. The CDR3, as DNA: TGTGCCACTCACGAGGGACAGGGGGTTGGCTACACCTTC.

The chain is built from TRBV11-2 and TRBJ2-7; 9 nucleotides match TRBD2. In germline, CDR1 is SGHAT, CDR2 FQNNGV. This CDR3 has 15 residues. Trimming at V came to 1 base and at J to 3 bases, leaving 4 bases not matched to a gene. The CDR3: CASSLAGSGSYEQYF. The CDR3, as DNA: TGTGCCAGCAGCTTAGCGGGTAGCGGGAGCTACGAGCAGTACTTC.